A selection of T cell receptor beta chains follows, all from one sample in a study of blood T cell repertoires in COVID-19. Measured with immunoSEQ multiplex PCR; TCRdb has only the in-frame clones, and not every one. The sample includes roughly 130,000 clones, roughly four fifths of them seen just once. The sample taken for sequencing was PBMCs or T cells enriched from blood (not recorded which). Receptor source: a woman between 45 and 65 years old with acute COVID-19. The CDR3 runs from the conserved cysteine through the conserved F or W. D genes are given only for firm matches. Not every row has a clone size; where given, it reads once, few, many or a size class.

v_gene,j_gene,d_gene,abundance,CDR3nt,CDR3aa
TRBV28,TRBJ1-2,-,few,TGTGCCAGCAGTTCCCGGTCGAGGGACTACACCTTC,CASSSRSRDYTF
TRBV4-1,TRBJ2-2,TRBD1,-,TGCGCCAGCAGCCAACCTCAGGGGGCTGGTCACACCGGGGAGCTGTTTTTT,CASSQPQGAGHTGELFF
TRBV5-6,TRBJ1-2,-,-,TGTGCCAGCAGCACCGGGACATATGGCTACACCTTC,CASSTGTYGYTF
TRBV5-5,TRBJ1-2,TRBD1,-,TGTGCCAGCAGCTTGAGGTACAGGGGTATCTATGGCTACACCTTC,CASSLRYRGIYGYTF
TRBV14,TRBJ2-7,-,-,TGTGCCAGCAGCCCCACGACAGGCCTACCCCCCTACGAGCAGTACTTC,CASSPTTGLPPYEQYF
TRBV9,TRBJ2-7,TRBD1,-,TGTGCCAGCAGCGTTAGACAGGGAATAGGCGAGCAGTACTTC,CASSVRQGIGEQYF
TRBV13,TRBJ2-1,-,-,TGTGCCAGCAGCTTAGGTTCGGGGTCCTACAATGAGCAGTTCTTC,CASSLGSGSYNEQFF
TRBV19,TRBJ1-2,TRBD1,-,TGTGCCAGCCGACAGGGGCCTCCCTATGGCTACACCTTC,CASRQGPPYGYTF
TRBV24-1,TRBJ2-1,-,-,TGTGCCACCAGTGATCCGGGACAAGGGGACAATGAGCAGTTCTTC,CATSDPGQGDNEQFF
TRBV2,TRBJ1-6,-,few,TGTGCCAGCAAGGGGCAGAATTCACCCCTCCACTTT,CASKGQNSPLHF
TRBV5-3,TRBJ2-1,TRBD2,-,TGTGCCAGAAGCTCGCCTTGGGCTAGCGGGAGGGATTCCTACAATGAGCAGTTCTTC,CARSSPWASGRDSYNEQFF
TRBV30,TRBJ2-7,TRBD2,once,TGTGCCTGGAGTGGGAACGGGAGGGTTCTCTACGAGCAGTACTTC,CAWSGNGRVLYEQYF
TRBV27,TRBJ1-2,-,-,TGTGCCACCCAGGGGTCCCTGGGAGTGGGTGGCTACACCTTC,CATQGSLGVGGYTF
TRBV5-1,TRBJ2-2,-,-,TGCGCCAGCAAGGAGACCACGTCGTACACCGGGGAGCTGTTTTTT,CASKETTSYTGELFF
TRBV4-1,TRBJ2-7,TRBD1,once,TGCGCCAGCAGCCAAACTCCGGACAGGACCGAGCAGTACTTC,CASSQTPDRTEQYF
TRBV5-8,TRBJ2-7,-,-,TGTGCCAGCAGCTTGGACACCTACGAGCAGTACTTC,CASSLDTYEQYF
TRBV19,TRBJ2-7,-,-,TGTGCCAGTAGTATGGACTCGGCAGCCGCGCAGTACTTC,CASSMDSAAAQYF
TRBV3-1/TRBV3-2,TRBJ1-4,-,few,TGTGCCAGCAGCCAGACGGGGGAGGAAAAACTGTTTTTT,CASSQTGEEKLFF
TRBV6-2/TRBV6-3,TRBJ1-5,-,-,TGTGCCAGCAGTTTATTACGGGATGCTAGCAATCAGCCCCAGCATTTT,CASSLLRDASNQPQHF
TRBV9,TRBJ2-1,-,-,TGTGCCAGCAGCTCACGCGGGGAGAATGAGCAGTTCTTC,CASSSRGENEQFF
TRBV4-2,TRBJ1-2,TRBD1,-,TGTGCCAGCAGCCAAGATTATACCCGGACAGGGAGAGGCTACACCTTC,CASSQDYTRTGRGYTF
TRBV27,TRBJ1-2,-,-,TGTGCCAGCAGTTCACACAGCGGAAGAAACTATGGCTACACCTTC,CASSSHSGRNYGYTF
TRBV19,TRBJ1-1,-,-,TGTGCCAGTAGTATAGATGCTGGGGGGTGGACTGAAGCTTTCTTT,CASSIDAGGWTEAFF
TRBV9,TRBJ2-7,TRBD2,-,TGTGCCAGCAGCGTAGTAGCGGGAGGGTACGAGCAGTACTTC,CASSVVAGGYEQYF
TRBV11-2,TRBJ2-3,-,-,TGTGCCAGCTTCGGACAGCCAGATACGCAGTATTTT,CASFGQPDTQYF
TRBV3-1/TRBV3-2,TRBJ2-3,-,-,TGTGCCAGCAGCCAAGAAATCCTGGGACTGGCTCCGTATTTT,CASSQEILGLAPYF
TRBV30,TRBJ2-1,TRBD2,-,TGTGCCTGGAGTGTACCCCGACCACTAGCGAATGAGCAGTTCTTC,CAWSVPRPLANEQFF
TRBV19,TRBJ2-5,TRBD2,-,TGTGCCAGTAGTATTAAGGGGACTAGCGGGAGCCAAGAGACCCAGTACTTC,CASSIKGTSGSQETQYF
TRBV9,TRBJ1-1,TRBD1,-,TGTGCCAGCAGCGCTAGACAGGGGGCGATGAACACTGAAGCTTTCTTT,CASSARQGAMNTEAFF
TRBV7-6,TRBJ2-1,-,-,TGTGCCAGCAGCCCGACCGGGGGGCTAAAATCCTACAATGAGCAGTTCTTC,CASSPTGGLKSYNEQFF
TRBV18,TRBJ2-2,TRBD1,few,TGTGCCAGCTCACGAGTGACAGGGGGTACCGGGGAGCTGTTTTTT,CASSRVTGGTGELFF
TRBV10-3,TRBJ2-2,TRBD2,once,TGTGCCATCAGCCAGACTAGCGCGACAAACACCGGGGAGCTGTTTTTT,CAISQTSATNTGELFF